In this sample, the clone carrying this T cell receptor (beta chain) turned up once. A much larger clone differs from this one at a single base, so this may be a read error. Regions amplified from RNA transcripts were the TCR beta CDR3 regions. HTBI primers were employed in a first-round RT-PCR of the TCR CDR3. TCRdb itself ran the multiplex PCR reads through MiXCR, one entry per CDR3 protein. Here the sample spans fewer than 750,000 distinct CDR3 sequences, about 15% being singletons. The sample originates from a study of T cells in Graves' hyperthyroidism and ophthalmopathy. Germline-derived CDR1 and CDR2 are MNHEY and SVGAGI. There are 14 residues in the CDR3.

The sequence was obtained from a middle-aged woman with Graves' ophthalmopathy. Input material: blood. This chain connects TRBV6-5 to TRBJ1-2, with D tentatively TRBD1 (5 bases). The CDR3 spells CASIYRGGGYGYTF. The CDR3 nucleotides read TGTGCCAGCATTTACCGGGGGGGGGGCTATGGCTACACCTTC.